The sequence of this TCR beta chain was determined in a study of neurological immune-mediated disorders. This CDR3 has 14 residues. Germline assignment: CDR1 SGHRS and CDR2 YFSETQ. Trimming pared 4 bases from V and 4 bases from J, leaving 11 bases between. Using its own MiXCR run on the 5' RACE reads, TCRdb lists one record per CDR3 protein. The repertoire consists of around 50,000 distinct CDR3 sequences, with 20% to 30% occurring once and the leading ten covering 20% to 30%. This TCR derives from a woman in her sixties or seventies in good health. Sample: PBMCs. The rearrangement uses TRBV5-1 and TRBJ2-2; possibly TRBD1 for D (6 bases). CDR3 loop: CASSPMGATGELFF. CDR3 nucleotide sequence: TGCGCCAGCAGCCCCATGGGGGCCACCGGGGAGCTGTTTTTT.